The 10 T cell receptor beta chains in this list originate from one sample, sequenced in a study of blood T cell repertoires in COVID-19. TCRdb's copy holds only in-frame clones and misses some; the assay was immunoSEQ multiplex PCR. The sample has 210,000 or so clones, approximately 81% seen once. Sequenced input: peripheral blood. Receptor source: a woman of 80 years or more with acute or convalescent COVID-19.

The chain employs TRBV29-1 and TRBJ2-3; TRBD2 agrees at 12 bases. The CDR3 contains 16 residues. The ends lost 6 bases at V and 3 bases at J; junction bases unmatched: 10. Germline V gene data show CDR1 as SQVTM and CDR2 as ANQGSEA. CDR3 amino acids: CSVSLPSGRGTDTQYF. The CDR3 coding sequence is TGCAGCGTCTCTCTCCCTAGCGGGAGGGGGACAGATACGCAGTATTTT.

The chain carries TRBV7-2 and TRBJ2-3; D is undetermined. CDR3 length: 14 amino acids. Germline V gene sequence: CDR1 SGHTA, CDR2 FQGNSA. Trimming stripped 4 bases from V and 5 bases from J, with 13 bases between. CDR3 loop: CASSSNLPGDTQYF. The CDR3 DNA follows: TGTGCCAGCAGCTCAAACCTTCCCGGAGATACGCAGTATTTT. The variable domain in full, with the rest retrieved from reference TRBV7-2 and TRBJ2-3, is GAGVSQSPSNKVTEKGKDVELRCDPISGHTALYWYRQSLGQGLEFLIYFQGNSAPDKSGLPSDRFSAERTGGSVSTLTIQRTQQEDSAVYLCASSSNLPGDTQYFGPGTRLTVL.

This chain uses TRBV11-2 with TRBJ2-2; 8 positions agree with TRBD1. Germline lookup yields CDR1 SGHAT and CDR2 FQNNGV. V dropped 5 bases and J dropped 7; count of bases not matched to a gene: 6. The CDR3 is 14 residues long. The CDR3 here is CASSLRQGNGELFF. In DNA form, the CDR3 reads TGTGCCAGCAGCCTGAGACAGGGGAACGGGGAGCTGTTTTTT. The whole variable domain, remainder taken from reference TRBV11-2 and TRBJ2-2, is EAGVAQSPRYKIIEKRQSVAFWCNPISGHATLYWYQQILGQGPKLLIQFQNNGVVDDSQLPKDRFSAERLKGVDSTLKIQPAKLEDSAVYLCASSLRQGNGELFFGEGSRLTVL.

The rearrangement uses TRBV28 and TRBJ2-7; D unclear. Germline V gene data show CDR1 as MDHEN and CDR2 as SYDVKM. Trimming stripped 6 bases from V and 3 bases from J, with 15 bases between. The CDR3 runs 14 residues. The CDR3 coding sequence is TGTGCCAGCAGCTCTCCACCAACTTACTACGAGCAGTACTTC. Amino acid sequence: CASSSPPTYYEQYF. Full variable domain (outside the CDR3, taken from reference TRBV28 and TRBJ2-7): DVKVTQSSRYLVKRTGEKVFLECVQDMDHENMFWYRQDPGLGLRLIYFSYDVKMKEKGDIPEGYSVSREKKERFSLILESASTNQTSMYLCASSSPPTYYEQYFGPGTRLTVT.

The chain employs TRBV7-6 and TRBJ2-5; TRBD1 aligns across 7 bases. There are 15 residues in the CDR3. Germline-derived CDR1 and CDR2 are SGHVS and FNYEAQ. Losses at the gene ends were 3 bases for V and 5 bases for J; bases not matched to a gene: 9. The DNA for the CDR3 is TGTGCCAGCAGCTTCGAGGCAGGGGGTTGGGAGACCCAGTACTTC. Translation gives CASSFEAGGWETQYF.

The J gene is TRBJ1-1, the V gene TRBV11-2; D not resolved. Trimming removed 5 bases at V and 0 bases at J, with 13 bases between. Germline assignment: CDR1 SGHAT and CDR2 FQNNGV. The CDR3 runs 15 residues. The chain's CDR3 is CASSQRQLMNTEAFF. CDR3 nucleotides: TGTGCCAGCAGCCAACGACAACTTATGAACACTGAAGCTTTCTTT. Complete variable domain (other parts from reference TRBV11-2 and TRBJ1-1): EAGVAQSPRYKIIEKRQSVAFWCNPISGHATLYWYQQILGQGPKLLIQFQNNGVVDDSQLPKDRFSAERLKGVDSTLKIQPAKLEDSAVYLCASSQRQLMNTEAFFGQGTRLTVV.

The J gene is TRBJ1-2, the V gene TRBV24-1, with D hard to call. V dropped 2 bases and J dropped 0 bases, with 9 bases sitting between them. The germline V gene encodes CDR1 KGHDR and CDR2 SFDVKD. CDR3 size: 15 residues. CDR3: CATSDSKGANYGYTF. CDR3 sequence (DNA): TGTGCCACCAGTGATTCGAAGGGAGCTAACTATGGCTACACCTTC.

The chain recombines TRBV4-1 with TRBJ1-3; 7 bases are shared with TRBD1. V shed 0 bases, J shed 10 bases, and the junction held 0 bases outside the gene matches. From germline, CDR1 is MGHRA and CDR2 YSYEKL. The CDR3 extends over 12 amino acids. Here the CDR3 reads CASSQETGTIYF. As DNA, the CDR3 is TGCGCCAGCAGCCAAGAGACAGGGACCATATATTTT.

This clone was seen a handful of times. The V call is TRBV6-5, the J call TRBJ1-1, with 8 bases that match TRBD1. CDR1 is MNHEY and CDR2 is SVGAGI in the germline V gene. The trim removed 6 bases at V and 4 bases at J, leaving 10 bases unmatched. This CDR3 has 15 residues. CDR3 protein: CASRRGQGAITEAFF. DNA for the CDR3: TGTGCCAGCAGGAGGGGCCAGGGGGCGATCACTGAAGCTTTCTTT.

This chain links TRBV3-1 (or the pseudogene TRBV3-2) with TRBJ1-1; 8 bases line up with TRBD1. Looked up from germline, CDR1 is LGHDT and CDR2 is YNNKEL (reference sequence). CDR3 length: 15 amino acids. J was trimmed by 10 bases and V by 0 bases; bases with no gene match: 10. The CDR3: CASSQDRGQGAGAFF. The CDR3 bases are TGTGCCAGCAGCCAAGATAGGGGGCAGGGGGCAGGAGCTTTCTTT.